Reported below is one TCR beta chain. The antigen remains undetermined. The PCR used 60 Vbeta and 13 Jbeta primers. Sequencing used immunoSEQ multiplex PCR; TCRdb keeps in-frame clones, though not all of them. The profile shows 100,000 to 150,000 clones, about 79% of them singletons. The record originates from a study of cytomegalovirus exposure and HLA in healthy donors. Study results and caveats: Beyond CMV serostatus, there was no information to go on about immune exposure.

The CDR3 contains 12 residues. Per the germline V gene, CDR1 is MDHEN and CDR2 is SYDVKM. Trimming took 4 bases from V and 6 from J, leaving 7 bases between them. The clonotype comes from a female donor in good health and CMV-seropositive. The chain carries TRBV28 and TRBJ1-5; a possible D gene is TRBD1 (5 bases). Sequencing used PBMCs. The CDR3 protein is CASSSGFQPQHF. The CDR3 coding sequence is TGTGCCAGCAGTTCAGGGTTTCAGCCCCAGCATTTT. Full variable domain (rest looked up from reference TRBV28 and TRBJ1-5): DVKVTQSSRYLVKRTGEKVFLECVQDMDHENMFWYRQDPGLGLRLIYFSYDVKMKEKGDIPEGYSVSREKKERFSLILESASTNQTSMYLCASSSGFQPQHFGDGTRLSIL.